Each of the 25 T cell receptor beta chains below was sequenced from the same sample in a study of shared clonotypes between healthy human individuals. Here immunoSEQ multiplex PCR was the method, and the copy in TCRdb shows in-frame clones only, minus some. In the table there are some 200,000 clones, 60% to 80% of which are singletons. Sequencing input: memory CD4+ T cells sorted from blood. As for subset: CD45RA-negative fraction. Receptors were obtained from a man under 40 in good health.

The chain uses TRBV28 and TRBJ2-7, with a tentative D call TRBD2 (7 bases). V shed 4 bases and J shed 3 bases, with 16 bases lying between them. CDR1 MDHEN and CDR2 SYDVKM come from the germline V gene. The length of the CDR3 is 15 residues. The CDR3 protein is CASSSPVGGRYEQYF. In DNA, the CDR3 is TGTGCCAGCAGTTCCCCGGTGGGGGGGCGCTACGAGCAGTACTTC.

The genes are TRBV5-6 and TRBJ1-2; the match to TRBD1 covers 8 bases. CDR1 and CDR2 from the germline V gene are SGHDT and YYEEEE. The junction had 9 bases not matched to a gene; V was cut back by 3 bases and J by 8 bases. This CDR3 has 14 residues. The CDR3 bases are TGTGCCAGCAGCTCGTGGGACAGGCCCCTAGGCTACACCTTC. Amino acid sequence: CASSSWDRPLGYTF.

This chain uses TRBV10-1 with TRBJ2-3, with TRBD2 matching 7 bases. This CDR3 spans 15 amino acids. Losses at the gene ends were 2 bases for V and 8 bases for J; bases not matched to a gene: 10. The germline V gene encodes CDR1 WNHNN and CDR2 SYGVQD (reference sequence). The CDR3 reads CASSEDASGFSTQYF. The CDR3, as DNA: TGCGCCAGCAGTGAGGATGCTAGCGGCTTCAGTACGCAGTATTTT.

The genes are TRBV5-4 and TRBJ1-2, with 10 positions matching TRBD1. The CDR3 loop spans 15 amino acids. After removal of 6 bases from V and 8 bases from J, the junction contained 13 bases not matched to a gene. In germline, CDR1 is SGHNT, CDR2 YYREEE (reference sequence). CDR3 DNA sequence: TGTGCCAGCATCGGTAGGACAGGGGGAATTGAAGGCTACACCTTC. Translated: CASIGRTGGIEGYTF.

The chain is built from TRBV10-2 and TRBJ2-5; 8 nucleotides align to TRBD1. Germline trimming cut 6 bases from V and 8 bases from J; bases unmatched to any gene: 17. This CDR3 is 16 amino acids long. CDR1 and CDR2 from the germline V gene are WSHSY and SAAADI. CDR3 in amino acids: CASSERTGTGPRTQYF. CDR3 nucleotides: TGCGCCAGCAGCGAAAGAACCGGGACAGGCCCACGTACCCAGTACTTC.

V usage is TRBV7-9 and J usage is TRBJ2-3; 8 bases are a match to TRBD2. CDR1 and CDR2 from the germline V gene are SEHNR and FQNEAQ (reference sequence). With V trimmed by 1 base and J by 10 bases, 1 base remained unmatched. The CDR3 is 12 amino acids. The CDR3 here is CASSLVAGSQYF. CDR3 DNA sequence: TGTGCCAGCAGCTTAGTAGCGGGATCGCAGTATTTT.

This rearrangement joins TRBV5-1 to TRBJ2-1; TRBD1 is a possible D gene (5 bases). The germline V gene has CDR1 SGHRS and CDR2 YFSETQ. V lost 7 bases and J lost 7, with 18 bases in between. The CDR3 consists of 14 residues. The CDR3 spells CASAPQGMVNEQFF. The CDR3 region has the DNA TGCGCCAGCGCCCCCCAGGGAATGGTAAATGAGCAGTTCTTC. Combining the CDR3 with reference TRBV5-1 and TRBJ2-1 gives the whole variable domain KAGVTQTPRYLIKTRGQQVTLSCSPISGHRSVSWYQQTPGQGLQFLFEYFSETQRNKGNFPGRFSGRQFSNSRSEMNVSTLELGDSALYLCASAPQGMVNEQFFGPGTRLTVL.

This clone occurred a few times. The chain combines TRBV6-6 with TRBJ1-5; D possibly corresponds to TRBD1 (5 bases). Deletions cut 2 bases from V and 6 bases from J, with 11 bases between. The CDR3 sequence is 14 residues long. CDR1 is MNHNY and CDR2 is SVGAGI in the germline V gene (reference sequence). The CDR3 protein is CASSYQGFTQPQHF. The CDR3 DNA follows: TGTGCCAGCAGTTACCAGGGATTTACTCAGCCCCAGCATTTT.

The V gene is TRBV5-1, the J gene TRBJ2-1, with TRBD1 identical over 10 bases. The length of the CDR3 is 16 residues. CDR1 and CDR2 from the germline V gene are SGHRS and YFSETQ. V gave up 5 bases and J gave up 6 bases; unmatched junction bases: 11. CDR3 residues: CASSTQGTGVANEQFF. Here the CDR3 DNA reads TGCGCCAGCAGTACACAAGGGACAGGGGTGGCCAATGAGCAGTTCTTC. Together with reference TRBV5-1 and TRBJ2-1, the CDR3 gives the full variable domain: KAGVTQTPRYLIKTRGQQVTLSCSPISGHRSVSWYQQTPGQGLQFLFEYFSETQRNKGNFPGRFSGRQFSNSRSEMNVSTLELGDSALYLCASSTQGTGVANEQFFGPGTRLTVL.

V and J are TRBV9 and TRBJ2-5; TRBD2 agrees at 8 bases. From germline, CDR1 is SGDLS and CDR2 YYNGEE. The CDR3 runs to 16 residues. Trimming took 0 bases from V and 1 from J; bases not matched to a gene: 5. CDR3 sequence (DNA): TGTGCCAGCAGCGTAGTTGCGGGAGGCCTCCAAGAGACCCAGTACTTC. This gives the protein CASSVVAGGLQETQYF.

The J gene is TRBJ2-7, the V gene TRBV28, with 9 bases that match TRBD1. The germline V gene has CDR1 MDHEN and CDR2 SYDVKM. Trimming took 7 bases from V and 4 from J; bases not matched to a gene: 11. CDR3 length: 15 residues. The CDR3 DNA sequence: TGTGCCAGCACCCCTTTGGGGACAGGGTTTTACGAGCAGTACTTC. Translated: CASTPLGTGFYEQYF.

V is TRBV6-5 and J is TRBJ1-1; D is perhaps TRBD1 (5 bases). Germline V gene data show CDR1 as MNHEY and CDR2 as SVGAGI. Between the trimmed V and J ends, which lost 7 bases and 4 bases, there was a span of 13 bases. The CDR3 consists of 13 residues. CDR3: CASNRARGTEAFF. Here the CDR3 DNA reads TGTGCCAGCAACAGAGCAAGGGGCACTGAAGCTTTCTTT.

The chain has TRBV18 and TRBJ2-3, with D perhaps TRBD2 (6 bases). V was pared by 3 bases and J by 1 base, with 11 bases between. Germline V CDR1 and CDR2: KGHSH, LQKENI. The CDR3 is made up of 15 amino acids. CDR3 loop: CASSPWDSGTDTQYF. CDR3 sequence (DNA): TGTGCCAGCTCACCGTGGGACTCAGGCACAGATACGCAGTATTTT.

Comment on this clone: Distinct nucleotide sequences in the sample also encode this CDR3. CDR3 residues: CASSLGRVSYEQYF. The CDR3 DNA reads TGTGCCAGCAGCTTAGGCCGGGTGAGCTACGAGCAGTACTTC. The rearrangement links TRBV11-2 to TRBJ2-7; D is uncertain. With 1 base removed from V and 3 bases from J, the gap between germline ends came to 10 bases. There are 14 residues in the CDR3. In germline, CDR1 is SGHAT, CDR2 FQNNGV.

V is TRBV5-4 and J is TRBJ2-5, with TRBD1 identical over 7 bases. J gave up 4 bases and V 0 bases, and 6 bases lay outside the gene matches. Germline V gene lookup returns CDR1 SGHNT and CDR2 YYREEE (reference sequence). This CDR3 has 15 amino acids. Here the CDR3 reads CASSLEPDRVETQYF. The DNA for the CDR3 is TGTGCCAGCAGCTTGGAACCCGACAGGGTAGAGACCCAGTACTTC. The full variable domain, in which reference TRBV5-4 and TRBJ2-5 provide the parts outside the CDR3, is ETGVTQSPTHLIKTRGQQVTLRCSSQSGHNTVSWYQQALGQGPQFIFQYYREEENGRGNFPPRFSGLQFPNYSSELNVNALELDDSALYLCASSLEPDRVETQYFGPGTRLLVL.

The V gene is TRBV27, the J gene TRBJ2-2; D assignment may be TRBD1 or TRBD2 (5 bases each). The V gene's germline CDR1 is MNHEY and CDR2 SMNVEV (reference sequence). Trimming removed 1 base from V and 0 bases from J, with 12 bases in between. This CDR3 is 17 amino acids long. The CDR3 sequence is CASSLYGTAANTGELFF. The DNA of the CDR3 is TGTGCCAGCAGTTTATACGGGACCGCAGCGAACACCGGGGAGCTGTTTTTT.

The table lists this clone with a count of one. The chain has TRBV27 and TRBJ1-2; weak D call: TRBD1 (5 bases). The germline V gene has CDR1 MNHEY and CDR2 SMNVEV (reference sequence). The CDR3 spans 15 residues. Trimming cost V 2 bases and J 3 bases, with 13 bases left between them. The CDR3 loop reads CASSLGQGPHYGYTF. CDR3 in DNA: TGTGCCAGCAGTTTAGGTCAGGGACCCCACTATGGCTACACCTTC.

The gene calls are TRBV2 and TRBJ2-5; D could derive from TRBD1 or TRBD2 (5 bases each). There are 13 residues in the CDR3. Germline V gene sequence: CDR1 SNHLY, CDR2 FYNNEI. V lost 7 bases, J lost 1 base, and 10 bases lay in between. This CDR3 reads CASIGDGQETQYF. The CDR3 DNA sequence: TGTGCCAGCATTGGGGACGGCCAAGAGACCCAGTACTTC.

V is TRBV6-6 and J is TRBJ1-3; D remains ambiguous. The germline gives CDR1 MNHNY, CDR2 SVGAGI (reference sequence). The CDR3 covers 14 residues. Trimming took 4 bases from V and 0 from J, leaving 7 bases between them. Here the CDR3 DNA reads TGTGCCAGCAGTTCCCGATTCTCTGGAAACACCATATATTTT. Translated, it gives CASSSRFSGNTIYF.

This clone was seen once. The rearrangement joins TRBV7-9 to TRBJ2-1; 7 positions match TRBD2. The CDR3 spans 15 residues. The junction had 10 bases not matched to a gene; V was cut back by 2 bases and J by 9 bases. Germline assignment: CDR1 SEHNR and CDR2 FQNEAQ (reference sequence). The DNA of the CDR3 is TGTGCCAGCAGCTTATTCAGCGGGACCGCCGGTGAGCAGTTCTTC. Its translation: CASSLFSGTAGEQFF.

The chain has TRBV29-1 and TRBJ2-7; D gene unclear. Germline CDR1 reads SQVTM; CDR2 reads ANQGSEA. The CDR3 is made up of 11 amino acids. V lost 4 bases to trimming and J lost 4 bases, with 8 bases between them. In DNA, the CDR3 is TGCAGCGTTGGGGAAAGATACGAGCAGTACTTC. It translates to CSVGERYEQYF.

The chain employs TRBV5-4 and TRBJ2-3; 14 bases fit TRBD2. Germline CDR1 reads SGHNT; CDR2 reads YYREEE (reference sequence). This CDR3 is built from 16 residues. The V segment lost 2 bases and the J segment 9 bases; nucleotides outside the gene matches: 8. The CDR3 sequence is CASSFPGLAGANTQYF. CDR3 bases: TGTGCCAGCAGCTTTCCGGGACTAGCGGGAGCGAACACGCAGTATTTT.

The rearrangement links TRBV4-3 to TRBJ2-3; the match to TRBD2 covers 7 bases. The CDR3 is 15 residues long. Looked up from germline, CDR1 is LGHNA and CDR2 is YSLEER. The V segment lost 0 bases and the J segment 2 bases; nucleotides outside the gene matches: 2. CDR3: CASSQEAGYTDTQYF. The CDR3 coding sequence is TGCGCCAGCAGCCAAGAAGCGGGGTACACAGATACGCAGTATTTT.

This clone was detected only a few times. The chain is built from TRBV7-6 and TRBJ2-7; TRBD2 matches at 9 bases. The length of the CDR3 is 14 residues. Trimming at V came to 5 bases and at J to 2 bases, leaving 4 bases not matched to a gene. The germline CDR1 and CDR2 sequences are SGHVS and FNYEAQ. CDR3 in DNA: TGTGCCAGCAGCCCGGGACTAGCAGCCTACGAGCAGTACTTC. Encoded protein: CASSPGLAAYEQYF.

This chain uses TRBV7-2 with TRBJ2-5, with 8 bases lining up with TRBD2. CDR3 size: 19 residues. V was clipped by 1 base and J by 5 bases; unmatched bases: 18. Looked up from germline, CDR1 is SGHTA and CDR2 is FQGNSA. CDR3 sequence reads: CASSLGNLAGLRAWETQYF. In nucleotides, the CDR3 is TGTGCCAGCAGCTTAGGGAATTTAGCGGGACTCCGGGCCTGGGAGACCCAGTACTTC.